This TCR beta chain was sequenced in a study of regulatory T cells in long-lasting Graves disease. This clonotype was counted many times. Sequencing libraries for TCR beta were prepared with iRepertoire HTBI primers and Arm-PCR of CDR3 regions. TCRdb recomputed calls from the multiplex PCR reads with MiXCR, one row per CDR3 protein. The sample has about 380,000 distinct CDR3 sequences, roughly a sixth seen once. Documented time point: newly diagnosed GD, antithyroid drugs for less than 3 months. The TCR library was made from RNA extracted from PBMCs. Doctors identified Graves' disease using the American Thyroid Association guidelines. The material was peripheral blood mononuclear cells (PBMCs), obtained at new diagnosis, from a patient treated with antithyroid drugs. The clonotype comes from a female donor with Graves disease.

Written as DNA, the CDR3 is TGTGCCAGCAGGAGGGACGGAGGGAGCTCCTACGAGCAGTACTTC. It specifies CASRRDGGSSYEQYF. The rearrangement links TRBV12-3 or TRBV12-4 to TRBJ2-7, with D tentatively TRBD2 (6 bases). There are 15 residues in the CDR3. The V gene lost 6 bases and the J gene lost 0 bases, with 15 bases spanning the gap.